The rows below give T cell receptor beta chains drawn from one sample of a study of blood T cell repertoires in COVID-19. The assay was immunoSEQ multiplex PCR, and TCRdb's table has in-frame clones only and misses some. The repertoire holds about 320,000 clones, with 85% to 90% as singletons. Sample: peripheral blood. The source is a woman in her 30s with COVID-19, enrolled during active disease. Each CDR3 is given without its conserved first and last residue. Fields, in order: J gene, D gene, V gene, clone size, CDR3 protein. The D gene is left open where the match is weak. Clone size appears in some rows only: once, few, many, or a class for an expanded clone.

TRBJ2-1,NA,TRBV7-8,NA,ASSRQWSNEQF
TRBJ1-1,NA,TRBV6-5,NA,ASRSTGTSEAF
TRBJ1-3,NA,TRBV11-2,few,ASSFNGGNTIY
TRBJ1-6,NA,TRBV6-1,NA,ASSGGLRLGSYNSPLH
TRBJ1-2,TRBD1,TRBV7-2,NA,ASSLEGTGSYGYT
TRBJ1-1,TRBD1,TRBV30,NA,AWRDRGQAF
TRBJ1-3,NA,TRBV7-9,few,ASSYPTPRDTIY
TRBJ1-3,NA,TRBV28,once,ASSLVGDTGNTIY
TRBJ1-3,NA,TRBV5-5,NA,ASSLAIAVSGNTIY
TRBJ2-3,TRBD2,TRBV6-1,NA,ASSVTGTRQTDTQY
TRBJ1-1,NA,TRBV27,NA,ASTRGPMMTNTEAF
TRBJ2-1,NA,TRBV27,NA,ASSLTGLYNEQF
TRBJ1-6,NA,TRBV11-2,NA,ASSPPLH
TRBJ2-1,NA,TRBV19,NA,ASSHSNNEQF
TRBJ1-4,TRBD1,TRBV10-2,once,ASSAGGTNEKLF
TRBJ1-5,NA,TRBV19,NA,ASSIVLGSGTNQPQH
TRBJ2-1,NA,TRBV27,NA,ASSLSLYNEQF
TRBJ1-4,NA,TRBV11-2,once,ASSLGGNEKLF
TRBJ2-3,TRBD1,TRBV27,NA,ASSRQGDSTDTQY
TRBJ1-1,TRBD1,TRBV4-1,NA,ASSQEGGRTGLRNTEAF